The rows below give T cell receptor beta chains drawn from one sample of a study of T cell responses to AZD1222 COVID-19 vaccine. The repertoire was sequenced with immunoSEQ multiplex PCR; TCRdb's copy has only in-frame clones and lacks some. The sample holds roughly 96,000 clones; 70% to 90% are singletons and the top ten take approximately 2.8%. Sequencing used peripheral blood, obtained on day 0 of AZD1222 vaccination. These receptors came from an adult in good health. CDR3s include the opening cysteine and the closing phenylalanine or tryptophan. A D gene is named only where the DNA matches it firmly. Rows give clone size only sometimes, using once, few, many, or a class for an expanded clone.

v_call: TRBV27
j_call: TRBJ2-7
clone_size: -
d_call: TRBD2
cdr3_nt: TGTGCCAGCAAGCGGGAGGCCTCCTACGAGCAGTACTTC
cdr3_aa: CASKREASYEQYF

v_call: TRBV5-4
j_call: TRBJ2-7
clone_size: -
d_call: -
cdr3_nt: TGTGCCAGCAGCTTGACGGGGCAGTACTTC
cdr3_aa: CASSLTGQYF

v_call: TRBV7-9
j_call: TRBJ1-2
clone_size: medium-sized
d_call: TRBD1
cdr3_nt: TGTGCCAGCAGCTTAGCCGACAGGGGGCGAAATGGCTACACCTTC
cdr3_aa: CASSLADRGRNGYTF

v_call: TRBV6-2/TRBV6-3
j_call: TRBJ2-6
clone_size: -
d_call: TRBD1
cdr3_nt: TGTGCCAGCAGTTTCTACAGGGGCTCTGGGGCCAACGTCCTGACTTTC
cdr3_aa: CASSFYRGSGANVLTF

v_call: TRBV6-5
j_call: TRBJ1-5
clone_size: -
d_call: TRBD1
cdr3_nt: TGTGCCAGCAGTTCAATCAGGGGGGGAGGGCAGCCCCAGCATTTT
cdr3_aa: CASSSIRGGGQPQHF

v_call: TRBV15
j_call: TRBJ2-7
clone_size: -
d_call: -
cdr3_nt: TGTGCCACCAGCAGAGATCAGACATCCTACGAGCAGTACTTC
cdr3_aa: CATSRDQTSYEQYF

v_call: TRBV7-9
j_call: TRBJ1-2
clone_size: -
d_call: TRBD1
cdr3_nt: TGTGCCAGCAGCTTATTAGGGGGACAGGGGATTTATGGCTACACCTTC
cdr3_aa: CASSLLGGQGIYGYTF

v_call: TRBV10-3
j_call: TRBJ2-1
clone_size: -
d_call: -
cdr3_nt: TGTGCCATCAGTGAAGAGCAGTCGGGCAATGAGCAGTTCTTC
cdr3_aa: CAISEEQSGNEQFF

v_call: TRBV2
j_call: TRBJ1-6
clone_size: -
d_call: TRBD1
cdr3_nt: TGTGCCAGCAGAGAAGAGGGACAGACCACCTCACCCCTCCACTTT
cdr3_aa: CASREEGQTTSPLHF

v_call: TRBV5-1
j_call: TRBJ2-7
clone_size: once
d_call: -
cdr3_nt: TGCGCCAGCAGCTTGGGAGGGACACCCAGCGCCGAGCAGTACTTC
cdr3_aa: CASSLGGTPSAEQYF

v_call: TRBV15
j_call: TRBJ1-1
clone_size: -
d_call: -
cdr3_nt: TGTGCCACCAGCAGAGATCAGAACACATACACTGAAGCTTTCTTT
cdr3_aa: CATSRDQNTYTEAFF

v_call: TRBV6-5
j_call: TRBJ1-5
clone_size: -
d_call: -
cdr3_nt: TGTGCCGTCCACAGGGATAGCAATCAGCCCCAGCATTTT
cdr3_aa: CAVHRDSNQPQHF

v_call: TRBV6-5
j_call: TRBJ1-1
clone_size: -
d_call: -
cdr3_nt: TGTGCCAGCAGACCGGGACACTCCGACACTGAAGCTTTCTTT
cdr3_aa: CASRPGHSDTEAFF

v_call: TRBV19
j_call: TRBJ2-5
clone_size: -
d_call: TRBD2
cdr3_nt: TGTGCCAGTAGTATTGGACTAGAAGAGACCCAGTACTTC
cdr3_aa: CASSIGLEETQYF

v_call: TRBV7-9
j_call: TRBJ2-3
clone_size: -
d_call: TRBD2
cdr3_nt: TGTGCCAGCAGCTTCCGACTAGCTCGCCGGTCTACTACGCAGTATTTT
cdr3_aa: CASSFRLARRSTTQYF

v_call: TRBV7-8
j_call: TRBJ2-1
clone_size: -
d_call: -
cdr3_nt: TGTGCCAGCAGCGCGGCGGGAGAGCAGTTCTTC
cdr3_aa: CASSAAGEQFF

v_call: TRBV7-2
j_call: TRBJ2-7
clone_size: -
d_call: TRBD2
cdr3_nt: TGTGCCAGCAGCTCCCTAGCGGGAGGCTACGAGCAGTACTTC
cdr3_aa: CASSSLAGGYEQYF

v_call: TRBV7-6
j_call: TRBJ2-1
clone_size: -
d_call: -
cdr3_nt: TGTGCCAGCAGCTTACACGCAGGACATTATTACAATGAGCAGTTCTTC
cdr3_aa: CASSLHAGHYYNEQFF

v_call: TRBV28
j_call: TRBJ2-5
clone_size: -
d_call: -
cdr3_nt: TGTGCCAGCAGTTCCATAAATCCCCCCGCAACAAGGACCTGGGGAGAGACCCAGTACTTC
cdr3_aa: CASSSINPPATRTWGETQYF

v_call: TRBV3-1/TRBV3-2
j_call: TRBJ1-2
clone_size: -
d_call: -
cdr3_nt: TGTGCCAGCACAGGGGACTATGGCTACACCTTC
cdr3_aa: CASTGDYGYTF

v_call: TRBV5-1
j_call: TRBJ2-7
clone_size: -
d_call: TRBD1
cdr3_nt: TGCGCCAGCAGACCAGGGACAGGTCCCTACGAGCAGTACTTC
cdr3_aa: CASRPGTGPYEQYF

v_call: TRBV7-9
j_call: TRBJ2-5
clone_size: -
d_call: -
cdr3_nt: TGTGCCAGCAGCTCCCAGGGGATTGGGACCCAGTACTTC
cdr3_aa: CASSSQGIGTQYF

v_call: TRBV11-2
j_call: TRBJ2-2
clone_size: -
d_call: TRBD2
cdr3_nt: TGTGCCAGCAGCCGTAGCGGGAGTGGCACCGGGGAGCTGTTTTTT
cdr3_aa: CASSRSGSGTGELFF

v_call: TRBV2
j_call: TRBJ2-7
clone_size: -
d_call: TRBD2
cdr3_nt: TGTGCCAGCAGTGTACTAGCGGGAGGGCCCTACGAGCAGTACTTC
cdr3_aa: CASSVLAGGPYEQYF

v_call: TRBV6-5
j_call: TRBJ1-5
clone_size: once
d_call: -
cdr3_nt: TGTGCCAGCAGTTACGTGGGGGTTAATCAGCCCCAGCATTTT
cdr3_aa: CASSYVGVNQPQHF

v_call: TRBV6-4
j_call: TRBJ2-6
clone_size: once
d_call: -
cdr3_nt: TGTGCCAGCAGTTCAGGGGAAGGCTCTGGGGCCAACGTCCTGACTTTC
cdr3_aa: CASSSGEGSGANVLTF

v_call: TRBV6-2/TRBV6-3
j_call: TRBJ2-1
clone_size: -
d_call: -
cdr3_nt: TGTGCCAGCAGTCGAGGGACACCCCTCTTTTACAATGAGCAGTTCTTC
cdr3_aa: CASSRGTPLFYNEQFF

v_call: TRBV7-8
j_call: TRBJ2-2
clone_size: -
d_call: -
cdr3_nt: TGTGCCAGCAGCTTAGACCCCGGGAGTGGGCCCGGGGAGCTGTTTTTT
cdr3_aa: CASSLDPGSGPGELFF

v_call: TRBV2
j_call: TRBJ1-3
clone_size: -
d_call: -
cdr3_nt: TGTGCCAGCAGCAACAGGAGGCGGTACGCTGGAAACACCATATATTTT
cdr3_aa: CASSNRRRYAGNTIYF

v_call: TRBV12-3/TRBV12-4
j_call: TRBJ1-1
clone_size: -
d_call: -
cdr3_nt: TGTGCCAGCAGTTTTGGGCGAAACACTGAAGCTTTCTTT
cdr3_aa: CASSFGRNTEAFF

v_call: TRBV9
j_call: TRBJ1-2
clone_size: few
d_call: TRBD1
cdr3_nt: TGTGCCAGCAGCCCGACAGGGGACTATGGCTACACCTTC
cdr3_aa: CASSPTGDYGYTF

v_call: TRBV7-9
j_call: TRBJ1-6
clone_size: -
d_call: -
cdr3_nt: TGTGCCAGCAGCTTAGCTTGGGGGCAGGCAAATTCACCCCTCCACTTT
cdr3_aa: CASSLAWGQANSPLHF

v_call: TRBV6-5
j_call: TRBJ1-5
clone_size: -
d_call: -
cdr3_nt: TGTGCCAGCATGGTCAGGGTCGATCAGCCCCAGCATTTT
cdr3_aa: CASMVRVDQPQHF

v_call: TRBV30
j_call: TRBJ2-7
clone_size: -
d_call: TRBD1
cdr3_nt: TGTGCCGCGGGGCCCGGGACAGGGGGAAACGAGCAGTACTTC
cdr3_aa: CAAGPGTGGNEQYF

v_call: TRBV3-1/TRBV3-2
j_call: TRBJ2-1
clone_size: -
d_call: TRBD2
cdr3_nt: TGTGCCAGCAGCCAAGTGGGACTACCTAACAATGAGCAGTTCTTC
cdr3_aa: CASSQVGLPNNEQFF

v_call: TRBV6-6
j_call: TRBJ1-2
clone_size: -
d_call: -
cdr3_nt: TGTGCCAGTACTCTCGGGACTAACTATGGCTACACCTTC
cdr3_aa: CASTLGTNYGYTF

v_call: TRBV28
j_call: TRBJ2-1
clone_size: -
d_call: -
cdr3_nt: TGTGCCAGCAGTTTAATCCCACCGAATCGGCAGTTCTTC
cdr3_aa: CASSLIPPNRQFF

v_call: TRBV30
j_call: TRBJ2-5
clone_size: -
d_call: -
cdr3_nt: TGTGCCTGGAGGGAGGAAGAGACCCAGTACTTC
cdr3_aa: CAWREEETQYF

v_call: TRBV28
j_call: TRBJ2-7
clone_size: once
d_call: TRBD2
cdr3_nt: TGTGCCAGCAGTTTTGGGACTACCTCTAGACCCCCGTACTTC
cdr3_aa: CASSFGTTSRPPYF

v_call: TRBV5-6
j_call: TRBJ2-5
clone_size: -
d_call: -
cdr3_nt: TGTGCCAGCAGCGACTCGCCAACCTCAAAAACCCAGTACTTC
cdr3_aa: CASSDSPTSKTQYF

v_call: TRBV6-1
j_call: TRBJ2-1
clone_size: -
d_call: TRBD1
cdr3_nt: TGTGCCAGCAGGGAATGGGGACAGTCCTCGGATTTTTATGAGCAGTTCTTC
cdr3_aa: CASREWGQSSDFYEQFF

v_call: TRBV7-2
j_call: TRBJ1-3
clone_size: -
d_call: TRBD1
cdr3_nt: TGTGCCAGCAGCCCCCGGGACAGGGGGCTCTCTGGAAACACCATATATTTT
cdr3_aa: CASSPRDRGLSGNTIYF

v_call: TRBV6-5
j_call: TRBJ1-2
clone_size: -
d_call: TRBD1
cdr3_nt: TGTGCCAGCAGTTCAGGGGGCCGACCAAATAACTATGGCTACACCTTC
cdr3_aa: CASSSGGRPNNYGYTF

v_call: TRBV7-3
j_call: TRBJ1-2
clone_size: -
d_call: TRBD1
cdr3_nt: TGTGCCAGCAGCACCGGACAGGGGAACTATGGCTACACCTTC
cdr3_aa: CASSTGQGNYGYTF

v_call: TRBV7-3
j_call: TRBJ2-2
clone_size: -
d_call: -
cdr3_nt: TGTGCCAGCAGCTTAAACCTGGGACACACCGGGGAGCTGTTTTTT
cdr3_aa: CASSLNLGHTGELFF

v_call: TRBV11-1
j_call: TRBJ2-7
clone_size: -
d_call: TRBD2
cdr3_nt: TGTGCCAGCAGCCTAGCTAGCGGATCTCCCTACGAGCAGTACTTC
cdr3_aa: CASSLASGSPYEQYF

v_call: TRBV20-1
j_call: TRBJ2-7
clone_size: -
d_call: TRBD1
cdr3_nt: TGCAGTGCCCGCTATCGGGACAGGGACCCCTTC
cdr3_aa: CSARYRDRDPF

v_call: TRBV7-9
j_call: TRBJ1-1
clone_size: -
d_call: -
cdr3_nt: TGTGCCAGCAGCCCTAAGACTAAGACCTTGAACACTGAAGCTTTCTTT
cdr3_aa: CASSPKTKTLNTEAFF

v_call: TRBV28
j_call: TRBJ1-1
clone_size: few
d_call: -
cdr3_nt: TGTGCCAGCAAGGGTGTGAACACTGAAGCTTTCTTT
cdr3_aa: CASKGVNTEAFF

v_call: TRBV6-5
j_call: TRBJ2-1
clone_size: -
d_call: -
cdr3_nt: TGTGCCAGCTATCTTGACGGAGACAATGAGCAGTTCTTC
cdr3_aa: CASYLDGDNEQFF